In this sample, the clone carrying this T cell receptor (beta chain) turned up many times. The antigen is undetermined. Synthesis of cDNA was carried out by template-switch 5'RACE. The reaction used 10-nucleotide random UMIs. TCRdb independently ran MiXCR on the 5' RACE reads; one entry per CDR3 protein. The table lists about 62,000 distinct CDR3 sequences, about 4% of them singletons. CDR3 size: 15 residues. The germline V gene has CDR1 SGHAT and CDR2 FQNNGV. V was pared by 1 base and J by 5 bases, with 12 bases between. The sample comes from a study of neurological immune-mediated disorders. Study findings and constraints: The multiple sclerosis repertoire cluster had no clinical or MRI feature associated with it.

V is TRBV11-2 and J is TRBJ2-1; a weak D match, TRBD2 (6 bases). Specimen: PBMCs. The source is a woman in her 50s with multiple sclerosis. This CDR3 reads CASSLVRGIHNEQFF. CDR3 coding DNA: TGTGCCAGCAGCTTAGTTCGGGGGATACACAATGAGCAGTTCTTC.